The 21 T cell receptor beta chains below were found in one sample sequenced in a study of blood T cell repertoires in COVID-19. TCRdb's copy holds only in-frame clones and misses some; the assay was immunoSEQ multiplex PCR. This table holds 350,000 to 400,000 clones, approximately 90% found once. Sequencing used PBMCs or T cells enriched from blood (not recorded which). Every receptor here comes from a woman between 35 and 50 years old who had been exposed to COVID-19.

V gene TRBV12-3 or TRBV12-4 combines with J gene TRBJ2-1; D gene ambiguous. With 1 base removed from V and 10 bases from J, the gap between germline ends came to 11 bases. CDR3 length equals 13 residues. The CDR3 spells CASSLGLLAEQFF. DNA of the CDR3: TGTGCCAGCAGTTTAGGATTGCTGGCAGAGCAGTTCTTC.

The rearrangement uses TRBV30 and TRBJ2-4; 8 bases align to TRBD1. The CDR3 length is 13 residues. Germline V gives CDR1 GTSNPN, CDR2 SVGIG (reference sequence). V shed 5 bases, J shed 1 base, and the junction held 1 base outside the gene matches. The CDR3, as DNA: TGTGCCTGGGACAGGGGCGCCAAAAACATTCAGTACTTC. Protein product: CAWDRGAKNIQYF.

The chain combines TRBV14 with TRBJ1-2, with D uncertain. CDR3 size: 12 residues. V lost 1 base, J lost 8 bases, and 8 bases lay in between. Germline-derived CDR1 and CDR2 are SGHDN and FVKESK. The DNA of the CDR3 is TGTGCCAGCAGCCAAGCCCGGGGAGGCTACACCTTC. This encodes CASSQARGGYTF.

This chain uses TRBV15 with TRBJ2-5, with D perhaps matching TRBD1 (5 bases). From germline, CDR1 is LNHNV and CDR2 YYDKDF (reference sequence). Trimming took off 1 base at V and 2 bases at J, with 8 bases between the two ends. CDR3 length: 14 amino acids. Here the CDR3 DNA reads TGTGCCACCAGCAGAGGTGACAGTCAAGAGACCCAGTACTTC. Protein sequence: CATSRGDSQETQYF.

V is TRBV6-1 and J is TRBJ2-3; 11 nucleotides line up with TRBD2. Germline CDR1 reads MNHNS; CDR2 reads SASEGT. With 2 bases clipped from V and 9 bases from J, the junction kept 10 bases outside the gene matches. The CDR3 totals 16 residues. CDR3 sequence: CASSETSGGPGRTQYF. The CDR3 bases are TGTGCCAGCAGTGAAACTAGCGGGGGTCCGGGGAGGACGCAGTATTTT.

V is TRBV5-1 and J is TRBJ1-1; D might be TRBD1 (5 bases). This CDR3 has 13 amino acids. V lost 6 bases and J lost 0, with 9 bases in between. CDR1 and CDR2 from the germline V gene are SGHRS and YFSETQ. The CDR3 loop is CASKQALNTEAFF. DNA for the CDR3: TGCGCCAGCAAACAGGCCCTGAACACTGAAGCTTTCTTT.

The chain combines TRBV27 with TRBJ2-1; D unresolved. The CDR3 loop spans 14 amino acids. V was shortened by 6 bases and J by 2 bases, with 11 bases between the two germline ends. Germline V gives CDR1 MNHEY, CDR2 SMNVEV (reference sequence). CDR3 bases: TGTGCCAGCAGCTTCACCCTACCCTACAATGAGCAGTTCTTC. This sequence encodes CASSFTLPYNEQFF.

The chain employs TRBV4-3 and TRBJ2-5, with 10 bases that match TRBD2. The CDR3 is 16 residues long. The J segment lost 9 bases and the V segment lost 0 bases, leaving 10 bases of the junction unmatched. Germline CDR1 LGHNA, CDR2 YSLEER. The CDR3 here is CASSQDVAGGLRAQYF. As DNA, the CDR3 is TGCGCCAGCAGCCAAGATGTAGCGGGAGGACTCAGGGCCCAGTACTTC.

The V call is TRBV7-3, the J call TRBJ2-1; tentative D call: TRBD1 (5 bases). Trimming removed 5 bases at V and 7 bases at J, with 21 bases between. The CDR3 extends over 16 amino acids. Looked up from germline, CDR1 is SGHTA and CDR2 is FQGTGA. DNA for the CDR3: TGTGCCAGCAGCCCCCGGCAAGGGGCCGGTTTGAATGAGCAGTTCTTC. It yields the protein CASSPRQGAGLNEQFF.

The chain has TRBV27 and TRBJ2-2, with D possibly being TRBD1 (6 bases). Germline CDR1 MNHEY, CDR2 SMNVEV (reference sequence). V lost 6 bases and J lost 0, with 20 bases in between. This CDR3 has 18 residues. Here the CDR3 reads CASSSPPGDRPNTGELFF. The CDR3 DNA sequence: TGTGCCAGCAGCTCCCCCCCCGGAGACAGGCCGAACACCGGGGAGCTGTTTTTT.

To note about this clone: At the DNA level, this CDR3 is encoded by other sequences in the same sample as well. CDR3 amino acids: CSVGTAYEQYF. The CDR3 nucleotides read TGCAGCGTGGGGACTGCCTACGAGCAGTACTTC. V gene TRBV29-1 combines with J gene TRBJ2-7; perhaps TRBD2 as D (6 bases). V lost 6 bases and J lost 2, with 8 bases in between. There are 11 residues in the CDR3. Looked up from germline, CDR1 is SQVTM and CDR2 is ANQGSEA.

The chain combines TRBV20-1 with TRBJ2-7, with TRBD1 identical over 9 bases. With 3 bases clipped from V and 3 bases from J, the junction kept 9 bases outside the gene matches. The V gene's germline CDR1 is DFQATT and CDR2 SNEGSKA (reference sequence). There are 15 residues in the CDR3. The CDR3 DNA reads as TGCAGTGCTAGTTGGGGACAGGGAAAAATCTACGAGCAGTACTTC. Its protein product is CSASWGQGKIYEQYF.

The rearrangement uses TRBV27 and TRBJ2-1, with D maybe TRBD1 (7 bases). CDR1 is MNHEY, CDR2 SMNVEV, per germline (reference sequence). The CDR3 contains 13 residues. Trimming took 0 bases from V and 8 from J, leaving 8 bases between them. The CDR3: CASSLSRGDEQFF. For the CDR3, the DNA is TGTGCCAGCAGTTTATCCAGGGGGGATGAGCAGTTCTTC.

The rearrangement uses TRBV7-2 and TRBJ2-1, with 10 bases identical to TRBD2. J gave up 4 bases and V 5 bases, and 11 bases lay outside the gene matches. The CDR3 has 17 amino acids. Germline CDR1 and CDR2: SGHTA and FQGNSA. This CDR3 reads CASSPRSASGGYNEQFF. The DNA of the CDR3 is TGTGCCAGCAGCCCCCGGTCGGCTAGCGGGGGATACAATGAGCAGTTCTTC.

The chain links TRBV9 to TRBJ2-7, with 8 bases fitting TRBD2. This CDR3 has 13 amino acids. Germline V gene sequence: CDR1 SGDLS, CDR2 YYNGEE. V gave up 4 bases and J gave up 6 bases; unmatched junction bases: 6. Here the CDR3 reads CASSPRLAREQYF. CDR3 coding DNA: TGTGCCAGCAGCCCACGACTAGCGCGCGAGCAGTACTTC.

CDR3 sequence: CASSTDRGWNQPQHF. The CDR3 DNA follows: TGTGCCAGCAGCACTGACAGGGGGTGGAATCAGCCCCAGCATTTT. The chain links TRBV7-9 to TRBJ1-5; TRBD1 agrees at 9 bases. Germline CDR1 is SEHNR and CDR2 is FQNEAQ (reference sequence). The V segment lost 5 bases and the J segment 4 bases; nucleotides outside the gene matches: 6. The CDR3 is made up of 15 amino acids.

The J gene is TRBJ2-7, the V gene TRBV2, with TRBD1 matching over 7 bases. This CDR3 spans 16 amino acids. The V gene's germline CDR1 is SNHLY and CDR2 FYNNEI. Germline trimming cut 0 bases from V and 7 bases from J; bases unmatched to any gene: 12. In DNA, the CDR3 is TGTGCCAGCAGTGAAGCCGGAGGCAGGGGGTTTAGGGAGCAGTACTTC. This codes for CASSEAGGRGFREQYF. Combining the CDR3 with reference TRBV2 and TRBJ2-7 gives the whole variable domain EPEVTQTPSHQVTQMGQEVILRCVPISNHLYFYWYRQILGQKVEFLVSFYNNEISEKSEIFDDQFSVERPDGSNFTLKIRSTKLEDSAMYFCASSEAGGRGFREQYFGPGTRLTVT.

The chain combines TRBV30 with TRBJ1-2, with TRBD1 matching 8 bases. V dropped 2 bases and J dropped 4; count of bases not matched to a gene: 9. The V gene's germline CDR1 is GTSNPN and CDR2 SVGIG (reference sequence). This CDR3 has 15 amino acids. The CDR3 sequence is CAWSPPRQGSYGYTF. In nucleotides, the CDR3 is TGTGCCTGGAGTCCTCCGAGACAGGGGTCCTATGGCTACACCTTC. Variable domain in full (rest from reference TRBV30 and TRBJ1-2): SQTIHQWPATLVQPVGSPLSLECTVEGTSNPNLYWYRQAAGRGLQLLFYSVGIGQISSEVPQNLSASRPQDRQFILSSKKLLLSDSGFYLCAWSPPRQGSYGYTFGSGTRLTVV.

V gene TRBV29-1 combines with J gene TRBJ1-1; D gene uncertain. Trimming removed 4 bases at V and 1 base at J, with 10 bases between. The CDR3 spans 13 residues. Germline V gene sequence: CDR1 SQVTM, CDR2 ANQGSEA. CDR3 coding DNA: TGCAGCGTTGTGACACCTCAGAACACTGAAGCTTTCTTT. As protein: CSVVTPQNTEAFF.

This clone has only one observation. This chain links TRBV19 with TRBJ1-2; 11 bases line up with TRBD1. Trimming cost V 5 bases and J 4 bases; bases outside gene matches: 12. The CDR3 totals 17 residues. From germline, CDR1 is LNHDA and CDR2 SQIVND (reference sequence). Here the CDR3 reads CASSVGTGGPPFYGYTF. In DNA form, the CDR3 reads TGTGCCAGTAGTGTGGGGACAGGGGGTCCGCCATTCTATGGCTACACCTTC.

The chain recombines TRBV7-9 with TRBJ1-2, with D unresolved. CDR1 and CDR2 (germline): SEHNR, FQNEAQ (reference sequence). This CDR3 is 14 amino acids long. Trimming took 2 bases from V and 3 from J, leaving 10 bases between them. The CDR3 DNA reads TGTGCCAGCAGCTTATACGGAGGCGACTATGGCTACACCTTC. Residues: CASSLYGGDYGYTF.